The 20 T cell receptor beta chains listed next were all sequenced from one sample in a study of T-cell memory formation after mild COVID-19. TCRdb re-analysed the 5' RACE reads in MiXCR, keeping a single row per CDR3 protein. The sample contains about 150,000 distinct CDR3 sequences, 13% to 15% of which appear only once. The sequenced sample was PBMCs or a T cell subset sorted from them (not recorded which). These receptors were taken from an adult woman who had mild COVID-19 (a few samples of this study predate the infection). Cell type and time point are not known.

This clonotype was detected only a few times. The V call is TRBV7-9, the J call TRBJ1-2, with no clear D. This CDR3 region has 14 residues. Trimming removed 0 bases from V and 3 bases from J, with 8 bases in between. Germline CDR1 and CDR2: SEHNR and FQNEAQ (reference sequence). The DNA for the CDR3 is TGTGCCAGCAGCTTAGCGCTGGGGTACTATGGCTACACCTTC. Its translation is CASSLALGYYGYTF.

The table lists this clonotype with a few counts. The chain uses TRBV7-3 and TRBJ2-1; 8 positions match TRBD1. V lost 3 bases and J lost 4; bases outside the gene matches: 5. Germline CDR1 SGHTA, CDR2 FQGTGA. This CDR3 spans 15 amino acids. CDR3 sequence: CASSLDRASYNEQFF. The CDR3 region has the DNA TGTGCCAGCAGCTTGGACAGGGCCTCGTACAATGAGCAGTTCTTC.

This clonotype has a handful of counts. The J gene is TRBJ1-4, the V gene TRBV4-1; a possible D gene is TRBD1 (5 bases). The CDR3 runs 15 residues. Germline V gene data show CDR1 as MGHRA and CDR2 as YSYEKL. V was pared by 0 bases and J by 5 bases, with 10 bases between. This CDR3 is CASSQDGTQNEKLFF. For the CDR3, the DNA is TGCGCCAGCAGCCAAGACGGGACCCAGAATGAAAAACTGTTTTTT.

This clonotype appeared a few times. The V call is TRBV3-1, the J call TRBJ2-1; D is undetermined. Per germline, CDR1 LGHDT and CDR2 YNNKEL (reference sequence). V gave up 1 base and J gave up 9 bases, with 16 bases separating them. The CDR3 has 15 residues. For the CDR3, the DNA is TGTGCCAGCAGCCAAGGTCCTCGACGGTCTCTTGAGCAGTTCTTC. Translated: CASSQGPRRSLEQFF.

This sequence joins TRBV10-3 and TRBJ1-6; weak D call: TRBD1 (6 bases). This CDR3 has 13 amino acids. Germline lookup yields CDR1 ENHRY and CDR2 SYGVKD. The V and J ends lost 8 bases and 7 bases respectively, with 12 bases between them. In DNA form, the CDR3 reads TGTGCCATCGCGGGGGCGCAGAATTCACCCCTCCACTTT. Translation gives CAIAGAQNSPLHF.

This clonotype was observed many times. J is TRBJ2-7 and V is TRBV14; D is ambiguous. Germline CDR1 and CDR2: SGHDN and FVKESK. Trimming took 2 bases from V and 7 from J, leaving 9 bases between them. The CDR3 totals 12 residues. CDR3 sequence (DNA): TGTGCCAGCAGCCAACTGGACGGGGAGCAGTACTTC. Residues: CASSQLDGEQYF.

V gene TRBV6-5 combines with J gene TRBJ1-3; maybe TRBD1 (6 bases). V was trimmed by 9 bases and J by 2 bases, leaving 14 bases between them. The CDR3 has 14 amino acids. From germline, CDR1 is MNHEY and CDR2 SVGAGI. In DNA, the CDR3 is TGTGCCAGTTGGAATGGGGGGCCTGGAAACACCATATATTTT. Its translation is CASWNGGPGNTIYF.

CDR3 bases: TGTGCCAGCAGTCCGACAGGGTCTAACTATGGCTACACCTTC. Protein product: CASSPTGSNYGYTF. This chain joins TRBV6-4 and TRBJ1-2, with TRBD1 matching 7 bases. V shed 5 bases, J shed 0 bases, and the junction held 3 bases outside the gene matches. The CDR3 contains 14 residues. CDR1 MRHNA and CDR2 SNTAGT come from the germline V gene.

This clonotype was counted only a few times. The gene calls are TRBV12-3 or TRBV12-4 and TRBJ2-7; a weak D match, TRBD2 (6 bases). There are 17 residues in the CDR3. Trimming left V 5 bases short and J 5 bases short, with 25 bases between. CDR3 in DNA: TGTGCCAGCAGTCCCGGTAGGAGGGCGGACTCACTCCACGAGCAGTACTTC. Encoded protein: CASSPGRRADSLHEQYF.

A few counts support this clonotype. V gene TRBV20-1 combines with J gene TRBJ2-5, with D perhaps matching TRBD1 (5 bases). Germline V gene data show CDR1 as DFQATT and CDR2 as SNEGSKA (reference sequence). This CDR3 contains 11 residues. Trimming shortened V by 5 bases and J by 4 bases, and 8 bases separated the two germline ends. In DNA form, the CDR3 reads TGCAGTGCTGTTAGGGGAGAGACCCAGTACTTC. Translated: CSAVRGETQYF.

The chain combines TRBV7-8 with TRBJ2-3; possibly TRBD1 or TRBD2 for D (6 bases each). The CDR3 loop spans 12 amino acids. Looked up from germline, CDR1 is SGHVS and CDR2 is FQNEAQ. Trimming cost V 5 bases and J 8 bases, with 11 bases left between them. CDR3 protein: CASSPPGATQYF. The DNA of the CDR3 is TGTGCCAGCAGCCCCCCGGGGGCTACGCAGTATTTT.

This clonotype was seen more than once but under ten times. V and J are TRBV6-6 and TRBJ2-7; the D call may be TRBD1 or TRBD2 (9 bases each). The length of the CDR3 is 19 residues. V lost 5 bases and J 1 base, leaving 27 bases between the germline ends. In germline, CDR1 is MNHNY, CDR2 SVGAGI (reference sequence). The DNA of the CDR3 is TGTGCCAGCAGTCCGGGACAGGGCAAGACTAGCGGATCATCCTACGAGCAGTACTTC. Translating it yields CASSPGQGKTSGSSYEQYF.

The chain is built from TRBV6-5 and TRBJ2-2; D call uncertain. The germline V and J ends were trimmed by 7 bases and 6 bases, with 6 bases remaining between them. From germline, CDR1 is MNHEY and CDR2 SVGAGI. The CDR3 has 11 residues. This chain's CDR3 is CASTGAGELFF. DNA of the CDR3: TGTGCCAGCACAGGAGCCGGGGAGCTGTTTTTT.

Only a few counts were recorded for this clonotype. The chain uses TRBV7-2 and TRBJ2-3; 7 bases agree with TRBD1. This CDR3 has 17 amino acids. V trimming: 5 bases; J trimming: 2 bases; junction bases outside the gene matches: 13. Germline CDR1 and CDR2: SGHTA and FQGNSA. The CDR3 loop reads CASSPSPRGQPTDTQYF. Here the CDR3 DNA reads TGTGCCAGCAGCCCCTCCCCGAGGGGACAGCCCACAGATACGCAGTATTTT.

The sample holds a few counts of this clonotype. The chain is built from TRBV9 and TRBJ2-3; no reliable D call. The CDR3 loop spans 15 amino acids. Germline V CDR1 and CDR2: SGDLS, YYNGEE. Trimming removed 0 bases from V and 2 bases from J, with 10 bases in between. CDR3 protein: CASSVGTLDTDTQYF. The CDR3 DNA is TGTGCCAGCAGCGTAGGGACCCTGGACACAGATACGCAGTATTTT.

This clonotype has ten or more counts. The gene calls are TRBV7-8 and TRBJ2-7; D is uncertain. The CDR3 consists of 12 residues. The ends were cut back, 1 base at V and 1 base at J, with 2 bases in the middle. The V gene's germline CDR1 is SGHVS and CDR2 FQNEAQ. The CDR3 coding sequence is TGTGCCAGCAGCTTAGTTTCCTACGAGCAGTACTTC. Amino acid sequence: CASSLVSYEQYF.

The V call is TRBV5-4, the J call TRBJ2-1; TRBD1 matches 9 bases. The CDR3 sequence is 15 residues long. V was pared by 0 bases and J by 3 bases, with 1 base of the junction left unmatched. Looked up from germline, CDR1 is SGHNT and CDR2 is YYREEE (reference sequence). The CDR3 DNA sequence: TGTGCCAGCAGCTTGGGACAGGGGGACTACAATGAGCAGTTCTTC. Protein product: CASSLGQGDYNEQFF.

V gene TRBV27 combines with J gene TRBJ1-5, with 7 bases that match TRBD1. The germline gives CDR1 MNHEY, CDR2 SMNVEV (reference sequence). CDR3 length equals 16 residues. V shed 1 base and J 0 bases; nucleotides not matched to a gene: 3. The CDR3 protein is CASSLLGGISNQPQHF. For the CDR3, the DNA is TGTGCCAGCAGTTTATTAGGGGGCATTAGCAATCAGCCCCAGCATTTT.

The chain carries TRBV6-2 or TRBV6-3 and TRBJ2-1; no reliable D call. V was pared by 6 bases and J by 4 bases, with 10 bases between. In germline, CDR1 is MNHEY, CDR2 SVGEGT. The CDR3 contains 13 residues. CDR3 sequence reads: CASSLIKYNEQFF. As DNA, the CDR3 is TGTGCCAGCAGCCTCATCAAGTACAATGAGCAGTTCTTC.

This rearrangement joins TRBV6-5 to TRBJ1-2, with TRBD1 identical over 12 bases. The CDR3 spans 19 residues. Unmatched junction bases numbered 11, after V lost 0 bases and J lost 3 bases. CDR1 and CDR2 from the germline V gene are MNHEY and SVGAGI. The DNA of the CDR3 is TGTGCCAGCAGTTACTCCCTGGGACAGGGGGCTCTTCCGTACTATGGCTACACCTTC. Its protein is CASSYSLGQGALPYYGYTF.